The source of this TCR beta chain is a study of CD8 T cells in ankylosing spondylitis. This clonotype has at least ten counts. Antigen specificity is unknown. Deletions cut 4 bases from V and 3 bases from J, with 13 bases between. Germline V gives CDR1 LGHNA, CDR2 YSLEER. This CDR3 has 14 residues. Notes on the study in general: Several highly homologous variants formed a TCR beta motif that appeared characteristic of ankylosing spondylitis blood.

Researchers built TCR beta libraries using quantitative 5'-RACE with molecular barcodes. MiXCR was run by TCRdb on the 5' RACE reads, yielding one entry per CDR3 protein. The table has about 220,000 distinct CDR3 sequences, about 7% seen once; the top ten hold 13% to 15%. This TCR was sampled from a male donor with ankylosing spondylitis. The chain is built from TRBV4-3 and TRBJ2-7; D is uncertain. Sequencing was done on a sample of blood, either unsorted or a sorted T cell fraction (not recorded which). The CDR3 nucleotides read TGCGCCAGCAGCCTTAACGGTCGAGGCTACGAGCAGTACTTC. Encoded protein: CASSLNGRGYEQYF.